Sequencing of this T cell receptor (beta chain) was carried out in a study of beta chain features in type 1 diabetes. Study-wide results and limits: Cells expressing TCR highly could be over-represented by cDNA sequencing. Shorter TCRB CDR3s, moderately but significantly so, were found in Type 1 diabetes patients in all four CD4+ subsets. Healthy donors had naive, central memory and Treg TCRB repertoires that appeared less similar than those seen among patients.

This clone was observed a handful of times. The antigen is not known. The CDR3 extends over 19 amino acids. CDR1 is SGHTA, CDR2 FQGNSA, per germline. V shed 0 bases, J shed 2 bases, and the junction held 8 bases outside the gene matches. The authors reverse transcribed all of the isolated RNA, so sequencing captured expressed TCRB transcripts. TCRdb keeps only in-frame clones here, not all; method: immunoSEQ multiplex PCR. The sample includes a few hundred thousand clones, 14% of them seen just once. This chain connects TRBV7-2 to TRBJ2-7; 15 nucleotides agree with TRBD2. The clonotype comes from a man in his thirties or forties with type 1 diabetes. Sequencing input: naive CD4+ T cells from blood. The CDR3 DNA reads TGTGCCAGCAGCTTAGCAATGGGACTAGCGGGAGGCGTTACCTACGAGCAGTACTTC. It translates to CASSLAMGLAGGVTYEQYF.